This is a list of T cell receptor beta chains from one sample in a study of T-cell memory formation after mild COVID-19. TCRdb re-called the 5' RACE reads through MiXCR, storing one row per CDR3 protein. This sample has 450,000 or so distinct CDR3 sequences, with around a quarter found just once. The sequenced sample was PBMCs or a T cell subset sorted from them (not recorded which). All receptors come from an adult woman who had mild COVID-19 (a few samples of this study predate the infection). Cell type and time point are not known. The CDR3 runs from the conserved cysteine through the conserved F or W. D genes are given only for firm matches. Clone size, where shown, is once, few, many, or a class for clones that have expanded.

d_call	v_call	clone_size	j_call	cdr3_nt	cdr3_aa
TRBD1	TRBV7-2	many	TRBJ2-7	TGTGCCAGCAGCACACCACAGGGGGTTGGGGGCGAGCAGTACTTC	CASSTPQGVGGEQYF
.	TRBV5-6	.	TRBJ2-1	TGTGCCAGCAGCTTGGCCTGGACAGTTGAGCAGTTCTTC	CASSLAWTVEQFF
.	TRBV7-2	.	TRBJ2-7	TGTGCCAGCAGCTATGTCCGGGACCCCTACGAGCAGTACTTC	CASSYVRDPYEQYF
.	TRBV12-3/TRBV12-4	.	TRBJ1-3	TGTGCCAGCAGTTTTGTGGCATCTCCTGGAAACACCATATATTTT	CASSFVASPGNTIYF
TRBD2	TRBV20-1	few	TRBJ2-3	TGCAGTGCTTCCAGTCCCGGGACTAGCGGGAGGGTATATTCAGATACGCAGTATTTT	CSASSPGTSGRVYSDTQYF
.	TRBV12-3/TRBV12-4	once	TRBJ1-6	TGTGCCAGCAGCTTAACTCCATTCGGGTCGTCACCCCTCCACTTT	CASSLTPFGSSPLHF
TRBD1	TRBV5-5	.	TRBJ2-5	TGTGCCAGCAGCTTACCTCGGGACAGACAAGAGACCCAGTACTTC	CASSLPRDRQETQYF
TRBD1	TRBV29-1	.	TRBJ2-1	TGCAGCATCTCCTCGGGACAGGGGTCGAGTGAGCAGTTCTTC	CSISSGQGSSEQFF
.	TRBV20-1	.	TRBJ2-7	TGCAGTGCCTTAAGGAGCGGATCCCTCTACGAGCAGTACTTC	CSALRSGSLYEQYF
.	TRBV5-6	few	TRBJ2-3	TGTGCCAGCAGCTACACGGGTACGCAGTATTTT	CASSYTGTQYF
TRBD2	TRBV12-3/TRBV12-4	.	TRBJ2-3	TGTGCCATAACGGGGGGAGGCACAGATACGCAGTATTTT	CAITGGGTDTQYF
.	TRBV5-1	few	TRBJ2-3	TGCGCCAGCAGCCAACTTAGCGCAGATACGCAGTATTTT	CASSQLSADTQYF
.	TRBV27	few	TRBJ2-7	TGTGCCAGCAGTTTCTCGGTCGCGTACGAGCAGTACTTC	CASSFSVAYEQYF
.	TRBV29-1	.	TRBJ1-5	TGCAGCGTCCCCGTTGGGTCTGGCAATCAGCCCCAGCATTTT	CSVPVGSGNQPQHF
TRBD2	TRBV6-2/TRBV6-3	.	TRBJ2-1	TGTGCCAGCAGTGCCAGGACTAGCGGGTACAATGAGCAGTTCTTC	CASSARTSGYNEQFF
TRBD1	TRBV3-1	.	TRBJ2-1	TGTGCCAGCAGCCACCTCTGGACAGGGCGAACGACGTGGAATGAGCAGTTCTTC	CASSHLWTGRTTWNEQFF
.	TRBV3-1	.	TRBJ1-6	TGTGCCAGCAGCCCGCAGGGCCCTACTAGGGGTTTACCCCTCCACTTT	CASSPQGPTRGLPLHF
TRBD1	TRBV6-5	.	TRBJ1-1	TGTGCCAGCGGCAAGAGGGGGCTCGACACTGAAGCTTTCTTT	CASGKRGLDTEAFF
TRBD1	TRBV12-3/TRBV12-4	.	TRBJ2-7	TGTGCCAGCAGTTTGGTGGGACAGGGGCTCGAGCAGTACTTC	CASSLVGQGLEQYF
.	TRBV29-1	few	TRBJ2-3	TGCAGCGTTGCTCCCACAGGGACAGATACGCAGTATTTT	CSVAPTGTDTQYF
TRBD1	TRBV24-1	few	TRBJ2-2	TGTGCCACCAGTGATCCCGGGACAGAGAACACCGGGGAGCTGTTTTTT	CATSDPGTENTGELFF
.	TRBV14	few	TRBJ2-2	TGTGCCAGCAGCCAAGGGATAACCGGGGAGCTGTTTTTT	CASSQGITGELFF